These 6 T cell receptor beta chains came from one sample sequenced in a study of cytomegalovirus exposure and HLA in healthy donors. Profiling relied on immunoSEQ multiplex PCR, and the TCRdb table lists in-frame clones only, not all of them. The sample records some 250,000 clones, 90% being singletons. The sequenced sample consisted of PBMCs. These TCRs come from a woman aged 18-29 years in good health and CMV-seronegative.

This clone is a singleton in its sample. This sequence joins TRBV6-5 and TRBJ1-2, with unresolved D. Germline V gives CDR1 MNHEY, CDR2 SVGAGI. The length of the CDR3 is 13 residues. Trimming stripped 6 bases from V and 4 bases from J, with 12 bases between. As DNA, the CDR3 is TGTGCCAGCAGGGAGGCAGGATTCTATGGCTACACCTTC. Translation: CASREAGFYGYTF.

The CDR3 protein is CASSPPGVSYNEQFF. The CDR3 region has the DNA TGTGCCAGCTCACCCCCGGGGGTCTCCTACAATGAGCAGTTCTTC. V is TRBV18 and J is TRBJ2-1, with D tentatively TRBD2 (6 bases). The length of the CDR3 is 15 residues. Germline lookup yields CDR1 KGHSH and CDR2 LQKENI. Trimming removed 3 bases at V and 0 bases at J, with 9 bases between.

The chain recombines TRBV28 with TRBJ1-2, with 8 bases aligning to TRBD1. The trim removed 3 bases at V and 0 bases at J, leaving 3 bases unmatched. Per the germline V gene, CDR1 is MDHEN and CDR2 is SYDVKM. The CDR3 totals 15 residues. CDR3 sequence reads: CASSFGQGSNYGYTF. Here the CDR3 DNA reads TGTGCCAGCAGTTTTGGACAGGGATCTAACTATGGCTACACCTTC.

The CDR3 sequence: CASWTGAYNEQFF. The CDR3 DNA reads as TGTGCCAGTTGGACAGGGGCCTACAATGAGCAGTTCTTC. V and J are TRBV25-1 and TRBJ2-1; 9 bases map to TRBD1. The V gene end was trimmed by 9 bases and the J gene end by 2 bases; junction bases not matched to a gene: 2. The germline V gene has CDR1 MGHDK and CDR2 SYGVNS. The CDR3 is 13 residues long.

V and J are TRBV5-1 and TRBJ2-1; 9 nucleotides align to TRBD2. The germline V gene has CDR1 SGHRS and CDR2 YFSETQ. The CDR3 sequence is 17 residues long. With 4 bases clipped from V and 4 bases from J, the junction kept 12 bases outside the gene matches. CDR3 in amino acids: CASSPSRGGAWYNEQFF. CDR3 coding DNA: TGCGCCAGCAGCCCATCCCGCGGGGGGGCCTGGTACAATGAGCAGTTCTTC.

This clone was counted once. The chain employs TRBV27 and TRBJ2-7; the match to TRBD1 covers 7 bases. Germline assignment: CDR1 MNHEY and CDR2 SMNVEV (reference sequence). The CDR3 totals 15 residues. V dropped 5 bases and J dropped 0; count of bases not matched to a gene: 7. CDR3 in DNA: TGTGCCAGCAGTATTGGGACAGCCTCCTCCTACGAGCAGTACTTC. Amino acid sequence: CASSIGTASSYEQYF.